The next 26 T cell receptor beta chains were all read from a single sample in a study of cytotoxic CD8 clonotypes in ibrutinib-treated CLL. Here immunoSEQ multiplex PCR was the method, and the copy in TCRdb shows in-frame clones only, minus some. The table has a few hundred thousand clones, roughly 70% seen once. The material was PBMCs, obtained after 24 months of ibrutinib treatment. All receptors derive from a human donor with chronic lymphocytic leukemia.

V gene TRBV27 combines with J gene TRBJ2-7; the match to TRBD2 covers 8 bases. Germline CDR1 and CDR2: MNHEY and SMNVEV (reference sequence). V lost 7 bases and J lost 3; bases outside the gene matches: 8. The CDR3 has 14 residues. CDR3 bases: TGTGCCAGCACCTCACTAGCGGCCCTCTACGAGCAGTACTTC. This gives the protein CASTSLAALYEQYF.

The CDR3 sequence: CASSLNRGPTGELFF. The DNA of the CDR3 is TGTGCCAGCAGCTTAAACAGGGGGCCCACCGGGGAGCTGTTTTTT. The rearrangement joins TRBV7-6 to TRBJ2-2, with 9 bases fitting TRBD1. The junction had 2 bases not matched to a gene; V was cut back by 2 bases and J by 4 bases. The CDR3 extends over 15 amino acids. Germline V gene sequence: CDR1 SGHVS, CDR2 FNYEAQ.

The chain recombines TRBV7-9 with TRBJ1-5; D gene ambiguous. The CDR3 contains 15 residues. Trimming took 8 bases from V and 6 from J, leaving 20 bases between them. The germline gives CDR1 SEHNR, CDR2 FQNEAQ (reference sequence). DNA for the CDR3: TGTGCCAGCTCCTCCGAGCGGACCGCAGGTCAGCCCCAGCATTTT. Its protein product is CASSSERTAGQPQHF.

The chain recombines TRBV18 with TRBJ1-5; tentatively, D is TRBD1 (5 bases). This CDR3 has 16 residues. V dropped 3 bases and J dropped 0 bases, with 12 bases sitting between them. Per germline, CDR1 KGHSH and CDR2 LQKENI. CDR3 in amino acids: CASSPVGGDSNQPQHF. The DNA of the CDR3 is TGTGCCAGCTCACCGGTCGGGGGGGATAGCAATCAGCCCCAGCATTTT.

The chain employs TRBV28 and TRBJ1-2; 10 nucleotides align to TRBD1. Germline V gives CDR1 MDHEN, CDR2 SYDVKM. This CDR3 region has 13 residues. V trimming: 6 bases; J trimming: 4 bases; junction bases outside the gene matches: 2. The CDR3 nucleotides are TGTGCCAGCAGGGGGGACAGGGGCTATGGCTACACCTTC. It codes for CASRGDRGYGYTF.

The chain has TRBV28 and TRBJ1-4; perhaps TRBD1 as D (6 bases). The CDR3 has 14 amino acids. Looked up from germline, CDR1 is MDHEN and CDR2 is SYDVKM. V lost 5 bases to trimming and J lost 8 bases, with 15 bases between them. The CDR3 protein is CASSEQGRNEKLFF. Written as DNA, the CDR3 is TGTGCCAGCAGTGAACAGGGAAGGAACGAAAAACTGTTTTTT.

The chain employs TRBV7-9 and TRBJ1-4, with D maybe TRBD1 (5 bases). The CDR3 length is 15 residues. Trimming stripped 8 bases from V and 4 bases from J, with 17 bases between. The germline V gene encodes CDR1 SEHNR and CDR2 FQNEAQ (reference sequence). The CDR3 sequence: CASGASGLGNEKLFF. CDR3 in DNA: TGTGCCAGCGGGGCTTCAGGGCTGGGTAATGAAAAACTGTTTTTT.

The rearrangement links TRBV6-5 to TRBJ1-1; 7 bases line up with TRBD1. Germline assignment: CDR1 MNHEY and CDR2 SVGAGI. The length of the CDR3 is 13 residues. With 8 bases clipped from V and 4 bases from J, the junction kept 7 bases outside the gene matches. CDR3 nucleotides: TGTGCCAGCGGACGGACAGGCTTCACTGAAGCTTTCTTT. It yields the protein CASGRTGFTEAFF.

The chain uses TRBV20-1 and TRBJ2-7; possible D gene TRBD1, 6 bases. Germline V gives CDR1 DFQATT, CDR2 SNEGSKA (reference sequence). Trimming shortened V by 5 bases and J by 5 bases, and 10 bases separated the two germline ends. The CDR3 contains 11 residues. The CDR3 sequence: CSAQDSHEQYF. CDR3 sequence (DNA): TGCAGTGCTCAGGACAGCCACGAGCAGTACTTC.

The rearrangement uses TRBV9 and TRBJ2-7, with D perhaps given as TRBD1 or TRBD2 (5 bases each). The CDR3 is 16 amino acids. Germline V gene data show CDR1 as SGDLS and CDR2 as YYNGEE. V was cut by 4 bases and J by 3 bases, with 20 bases left in between. The CDR3 loop reads CASSPPSRGVSYEQYF. The CDR3 region has the DNA TGTGCCAGCAGCCCTCCTTCGAGGGGCGTAAGCTACGAGCAGTACTTC.

This CDR3 is CASSYSMSRGGEKLFF. For the CDR3, the DNA is TGTGCCAGCAGTTACTCGATGAGCAGGGGCGGGGAAAAACTGTTTTTT. V is TRBV6-5 and J is TRBJ1-4; TRBD1 might be the D (6 bases). V lost 0 bases, J lost 8 bases, and 16 bases lay in between. The CDR3 extends over 16 amino acids. The germline V gene has CDR1 MNHEY and CDR2 SVGAGI.

The rearrangement links TRBV29-1 to TRBJ1-2, with D perhaps TRBD1 (5 bases). There are 14 residues in the CDR3. V was trimmed by 5 bases and J by 8 bases, leaving 21 bases between them. Per the germline V gene, CDR1 is SQVTM and CDR2 is ANQGSEA. The CDR3, as DNA: TGCAGCGTTATAAACCGAGGGGCTATGTGGGGCTACACCTTC. It specifies CSVINRGAMWGYTF.

The V and J genes are TRBV2 and TRBJ2-5, with 8 bases identical to TRBD2. J gave up 5 bases and V 6 bases, and 5 bases lay outside the gene matches. This CDR3 spans 13 amino acids. Germline CDR1 reads SNHLY; CDR2 reads FYNNEI. In DNA form, the CDR3 reads TGTGCCAGCAGAACGAGCGGGAGTGAGACCCAGTACTTC. This sequence encodes CASRTSGSETQYF.

The chain links TRBV28 to TRBJ1-3; TRBD1 agrees at 7 bases. Germline trimming cut 2 bases from V and 2 bases from J; bases unmatched to any gene: 3. The CDR3 runs to 15 residues. Germline assignment: CDR1 MDHEN and CDR2 SYDVKM. The CDR3 spells CASSLLQGAGNTIYF. The CDR3 coding sequence is TGTGCCAGCAGTTTACTGCAGGGGGCTGGAAACACCATATATTTT.

The rearrangement uses TRBV19 and TRBJ2-7, with a possible D match to TRBD1 (5 bases). Per germline, CDR1 LNHDA and CDR2 SQIVND (reference sequence). This CDR3 comprises 10 residues. V was clipped by 9 bases and J by 6 bases, with 9 bases between them. CDR3 bases: TGTGCCAGGACAGCCGCCGAGCAGTACTTC. Amino acid sequence: CARTAAEQYF.

On this clone: Other DNA sequences from this sample encode an identical CDR3 as well. This sequence joins TRBV28 and TRBJ1-3, with D possibly TRBD1 on 6 matching bases. V gave up 2 bases and J gave up 4 bases, with 9 bases separating them. Germline V lookup: CDR1 MDHEN, CDR2 SYDVKM. The CDR3 has 14 amino acids. The CDR3 spells CASSLAGAGNTIYF. CDR3 nucleotides: TGTGCCAGCAGTTTAGCAGGGGCCGGAAACACCATATATTTT.

The chain has TRBV27 and TRBJ1-1; D gene ambiguous. The CDR3 contains 13 residues. Germline V gives CDR1 MNHEY, CDR2 SMNVEV (reference sequence). The germline V and J ends were trimmed by 10 bases and 1 base, with 13 bases remaining between them. This chain's CDR3 is CATRPRQNTEAFF. CDR3 DNA sequence: TGTGCCACTCGACCCAGGCAGAACACTGAAGCTTTCTTT.

V gene TRBV28 combines with J gene TRBJ1-4; maybe TRBD1 (6 bases). Trimming shortened V by 8 bases and J by 6 bases, and 22 bases separated the two germline ends. CDR3 length equals 16 residues. Germline loops: CDR1 MDHEN, CDR2 SYDVKM. The DNA of the CDR3 is TGTGCCAGCTTTGGGGCAGGGGTTTCGTTGGATGAAAAACTGTTTTTT. Its translation: CASFGAGVSLDEKLFF.

The chain joins TRBV7-9 to TRBJ2-7; TRBD2 might be the D (7 bases). Deletions cut 5 bases from V and 0 bases from J, with 17 bases between. The CDR3 runs 16 residues. Germline CDR1 and CDR2: SEHNR and FQNEAQ (reference sequence). The CDR3 coding sequence is TGTGCCAGCAGCCCAAGGGCGGGGGCGAACTCCTACGAGCAGTACTTC. Protein: CASSPRAGANSYEQYF.

This clone was counted between two and nine times. The rearrangement links TRBV5-1 to TRBJ2-5; the D gene is possibly TRBD1 (5 bases). CDR1 SGHRS and CDR2 YFSETQ come from the germline V gene. The CDR3 loop spans 13 amino acids. V gave up 4 bases and J gave up 5 bases, with 12 bases separating them. The CDR3 reads CASSVQGGETQYF. In nucleotides, the CDR3 is TGCGCCAGCAGCGTCCAGGGTGGGGAGACCCAGTACTTC.

The chain joins TRBV4-3 to TRBJ1-5, with TRBD1 as a possible D gene (6 bases). CDR3 size: 16 residues. Germline V gene sequence: CDR1 LGHNA, CDR2 YSLEER. V shed 0 bases and J shed 6 bases, with 15 bases lying between them. The CDR3 DNA reads as TGCGCCAGCAGCCAAGATCGGGGGGCTGTGGGTCAGCCCCAGCATTTT. This encodes CASSQDRGAVGQPQHF.

V is TRBV4-2 and J is TRBJ2-7, with TRBD1 identical over 7 bases. V shed 1 base, J shed 2 bases, and the junction held 8 bases outside the gene matches. Germline CDR1 is LGHNA and CDR2 is YNFKEQ. The CDR3 has 16 amino acids. The CDR3 is CASSQVGTARPYEQYF. CDR3 nucleotide sequence: TGTGCCAGCAGCCAAGTCGGGACAGCCAGGCCCTACGAGCAGTACTTC.

The gene calls are TRBV2 and TRBJ2-5; the D gene is possibly TRBD2 (6 bases). From germline, CDR1 is SNHLY and CDR2 FYNNEI. The CDR3 has 13 residues. Trimming shortened V by 5 bases and J by 3 bases, and 10 bases separated the two germline ends. The DNA for the CDR3 is TGTGCCAGCAGTCGACTAGAAGAAGAGACCCAGTACTTC. Encoded protein: CASSRLEEETQYF.

V usage is TRBV7-8 and J usage is TRBJ2-1, with 13 positions matching TRBD2. Looked up from germline, CDR1 is SGHVS and CDR2 is FQNEAQ. V was pared by 4 bases and J by 6 bases, with 6 bases of the junction left unmatched. CDR3 length: 16 residues. The CDR3, as DNA: TGTGCCAGCAGCTCGCCCGGACTAGCGGGAGTCAATGAGCAGTTCTTC. Translating it yields CASSSPGLAGVNEQFF.

This clone was picked up a small number of times. V and J are TRBV15 and TRBJ2-2; possibly TRBD1 for D (6 bases). Germline V gene lookup returns CDR1 LNHNV and CDR2 YYDKDF (reference sequence). V was shortened by 3 bases and J by 4 bases, with 15 bases between the two germline ends. This CDR3 is 16 amino acids long. DNA for the CDR3: TGTGCCACCAGCAGCGACAGGAACAGGGCCACCGGGGAGCTGTTTTTT. Translation gives CATSSDRNRATGELFF.

V gene TRBV28 combines with J gene TRBJ2-2, with D possibly being TRBD1 or TRBD2 (5 bases each). Deletions cut 3 bases from V and 4 bases from J, with 12 bases between. Germline CDR1 MDHEN, CDR2 SYDVKM. The CDR3 covers 15 residues. CDR3 loop: CASSFGPGSTGELFF. DNA of the CDR3: TGTGCCAGCAGTTTTGGGCCAGGGAGCACCGGGGAGCTGTTTTTT.